Sequencing of this T cell receptor beta chain was carried out in a study of circulating and synovial CD4+ cells in juvenile arthritis (dated by TCRdb to the mid-2010s). About the study as a whole: Within each patient, the study compared the TCRbeta CDR3 repertoires of three groups: circulating HLA-DR+ CD4 T cells, bulk blood CD4 T cells, and synovial CD4 T cells. Repertoire sequencing aimed to confirm that a circulating synovial-like CD4 T cell subset was enriched in synovial clonotypes.

Here is what the overall study found, with its caveats: Because overlap with synovium rose as sequencing depth increased, the measured fractions of shared clonotypes likely underestimated the overlap of the full repertoire. Circulating pathogenic-like lymphocytes were found to cluster with synovial T cells, and a substantially higher fraction of CDR3 sequences was shared with synovium by circulating pathogenic-like lymphocytes than by bulk blood. CPL and bulk blood CD4 samples differed in T cell genome counts by at least an order of magnitude, so sample-size effects were addressed. Lower diversity was observed in synovial and circulating pathogenic-like lymphocyte repertoires than in bulk blood CD4 repertoires, and some CPL samples were found to be as oligoclonal as synovium. The difference between circulating pathogenic-like lymphocytes and bulk blood T cells was not detected by traditional Vbeta family usage analysis.

The method was the immunoSEQ multiplex PCR assay. An external provider performed TCRbeta CDR3 sequencing as a commercial service. The study's own analysis went as follows. The analyses used productive nucleotide sequences together with amino acid sequences obtained by in silico translation. Diversity was measured with Renyi entropy across alpha values, using the median of 200 repeated subsamples to equalise sample size. For clustering, the distance between each pair of repertoires was computed as one minus the Chao-modified Jaccard index, which corrected for under-sampling. Frequency-weighted overlap with synovial clonotypes was calculated across 200 sample sizes, using 200 draws without replacement for each, and the value reported was the one at the size of the smaller sample. TCRdb limited this immuneACCESS table to in-frame rearrangements with V and J called. A share of clones is missing; checked studies link under half to unresolved V genes, and the rest is unexplained. That table is the source of V, J and clone size, and D and trimming were worked out from the DNA. Within this sample are about 34,000 clones, with nearly 97% of them counted one time only. Approximately 0.19% of the sample goes to the ten largest clones.

Sequences LNHDA (CDR1) and SQIVND (CDR2) are obtained from the germline V gene (reference sequence). The CDR3 numbers 16 residues from cysteine through phenylalanine. Only the CDR3 DNA is retained, 48 bases long and in frame from the first base. The junction shows trimming of 7 bases on V and 2 bases on J, and the gene matches do not reach 9 bases of it. Notes on this clone: Its target antigen remains unknown. Base qualities are not provided; no much larger clone lies one nucleotide away.

The sequenced samples came from patients who had active juvenile idiopathic arthritis. Sorting was carried out immediately after cells were thawed, and dead cells were excluded with Live/Dead Fixable Near-IR Stain. Sequenced sample: CD4+ T cells from blood. The TCR originated in a human donor with juvenile idiopathic arthritis. Rearrangement joined TRBV19 to TRBJ2-3, and 10 junctional nucleotides match TRBD2. The nucleotides are TGTGCCAGTAATCCGACTAGCGGGTTTTACACAGATACGCAGTATTTT. It codes for CASNPTSGFYTDTQYF.